A selection of T cell receptor beta chains follows, all from one sample in a study of blood T cell repertoires in COVID-19. Produced via immunoSEQ multiplex PCR; TCRdb's table is partial and in-frame only. The sample lists roughly 200,000 clones, 75% to 85% occurring once. The sequenced sample consisted of peripheral blood. The receptors shown here come from a woman aged 35 to 49 with COVID-19, enrolled during active disease. The CDR3 runs from the conserved cysteine through the conserved F or W. The order of the fields is clone size, J gene, CDR3 length, V gene, D gene, CDR3 protein, CDR3 DNA. A D gene is named only where the DNA matches it firmly. Clone size appears in some rows only: once, few, many, or a class for an expanded clone.

clone_size: .
j_call: TRBJ2-1
cdr3_length: 13
v_call: TRBV29-1
d_call: TRBD1
cdr3_aa: CSVRDRDYNEQFF
cdr3_nt: TGCAGCGTTCGGGACAGGGACTACAATGAGCAGTTCTTC

clone_size: .
j_call: TRBJ2-3
cdr3_length: 15
v_call: TRBV25-1
d_call: TRBD1
cdr3_aa: CASLNPGQNSDTQYF
cdr3_nt: TGTGCCAGCTTAAATCCGGGACAGAATTCAGATACGCAGTATTTT

clone_size: .
j_call: TRBJ2-7
cdr3_length: 14
v_call: TRBV7-8
d_call: TRBD1
cdr3_aa: CASSDWDRPYEQYF
cdr3_nt: TGTGCCAGCAGTGATTGGGACAGGCCCTACGAGCAGTACTTC

clone_size: .
j_call: TRBJ1-1
cdr3_length: 15
v_call: TRBV9
d_call: .
cdr3_aa: CASSALSQGRTEAFF
cdr3_nt: TGTGCCAGCAGCGCCCTCAGTCAGGGCAGGACTGAAGCTTTCTTT

clone_size: .
j_call: TRBJ2-7
cdr3_length: 11
v_call: TRBV20-1
d_call: .
cdr3_aa: CSASTSDEQYF
cdr3_nt: TGCAGTGCCAGTACTAGTGACGAGCAGTACTTC

clone_size: few
j_call: TRBJ1-2
cdr3_length: 14
v_call: TRBV11-2
d_call: .
cdr3_aa: CASRAYRSSYGYTF
cdr3_nt: TGTGCCAGCAGAGCCTACAGGTCGTCCTATGGCTACACCTTC

clone_size: .
j_call: TRBJ1-1
cdr3_length: 14
v_call: TRBV27
d_call: TRBD1
cdr3_aa: CASSLNRDRGRAFF
cdr3_nt: TGTGCCAGCAGTCTAAACCGGGACAGGGGTAGGGCTTTCTTT

clone_size: .
j_call: TRBJ2-2
cdr3_length: 16
v_call: TRBV7-9
d_call: TRBD2
cdr3_aa: CASSPLAGGNTGELFF
cdr3_nt: TGTGCCAGCAGCCCTCTAGCGGGGGGAAACACCGGGGAGCTGTTTTTT

clone_size: once
j_call: TRBJ2-5
cdr3_length: 18
v_call: TRBV3-1/TRBV3-2
d_call: TRBD1
cdr3_aa: CASSPRIPTGGLGKTQYF
cdr3_nt: TGTGCCAGCAGCCCGCGCATCCCAACAGGGGGCCTCGGAAAGACCCAGTACTTC

clone_size: few
j_call: TRBJ1-4
cdr3_length: 16
v_call: TRBV5-8
d_call: TRBD1
cdr3_aa: CASSLGRTGMFEKLFF
cdr3_nt: TGTGCCAGCAGCTTGGGCCGGACAGGGATGTTTGAAAAACTGTTTTTT

clone_size: .
j_call: TRBJ2-1
cdr3_length: 16
v_call: TRBV4-2
d_call: TRBD2
cdr3_aa: CASSPGRTSGYNEQFF
cdr3_nt: TGTGCCAGCAGCCCGGGACGGACTAGCGGATACAATGAGCAGTTCTTC

clone_size: many
j_call: TRBJ2-7
cdr3_length: 15
v_call: TRBV28
d_call: TRBD1
cdr3_aa: CASSFVPGGTYEQYF
cdr3_nt: TGTGCCAGCAGTTTTGTTCCAGGGGGCACGTACGAGCAGTACTTC

clone_size: .
j_call: TRBJ1-4
cdr3_length: 14
v_call: TRBV2
d_call: .
cdr3_aa: CASRRWSQEGKLFF
cdr3_nt: TGTGCCAGCAGGAGGTGGTCACAGGAGGGAAAACTGTTTTTT

clone_size: .
j_call: TRBJ2-7
cdr3_length: 14
v_call: TRBV27
d_call: TRBD1
cdr3_aa: CASAKTGGIYEQYF
cdr3_nt: TGTGCCAGCGCCAAGACAGGGGGCATTTACGAGCAGTACTTC

clone_size: .
j_call: TRBJ2-1
cdr3_length: 18
v_call: TRBV15
d_call: TRBD2
cdr3_aa: CATSSPLGLAGGRNEQFF
cdr3_nt: TGTGCCACCAGCAGCCCACTAGGGTTAGCGGGAGGGAGGAATGAGCAGTTCTTC

clone_size: .
j_call: TRBJ2-7
cdr3_length: 13
v_call: TRBV19
d_call: .
cdr3_aa: CASSMMGTEISNF
cdr3_nt: TGTGCCAGTAGTATGATGGGCACTGAAATATCTAACTTC

clone_size: .
j_call: TRBJ2-3
cdr3_length: 14
v_call: TRBV7-8
d_call: .
cdr3_aa: CASSYSGSTDTQYF
cdr3_nt: TGTGCCAGCAGCTATAGCGGAAGCACAGATACGCAGTATTTT

clone_size: .
j_call: TRBJ2-1
cdr3_length: 16
v_call: TRBV5-1
d_call: .
cdr3_aa: CASSGGGNGSYNEQFF
cdr3_nt: TGCGCCAGCAGCGGAGGGGGCAATGGCTCCTACAATGAGCAGTTCTTC

clone_size: once
j_call: TRBJ2-1
cdr3_length: 14
v_call: TRBV2
d_call: TRBD1
cdr3_aa: CASSRDRGRHEQFF
cdr3_nt: TGTGCCAGCAGTAGGGACAGGGGTCGCCATGAGCAGTTCTTC

clone_size: .
j_call: TRBJ1-1
cdr3_length: 14
v_call: TRBV7-9
d_call: .
cdr3_aa: CASSLVLGGTEAFF
cdr3_nt: TGTGCCAGCAGCTTAGTTTTGGGGGGCACTGAAGCTTTCTTT

clone_size: .
j_call: TRBJ2-2
cdr3_length: 17
v_call: TRBV3-1/TRBV3-2
d_call: TRBD2
cdr3_aa: CASSQDLRGEDTGELFF
cdr3_nt: TGTGCCAGCAGCCAAGATTTGCGGGGGGAGGACACCGGGGAGCTGTTTTTT

clone_size: .
j_call: TRBJ1-5
cdr3_length: 16
v_call: TRBV7-8
d_call: .
cdr3_aa: CASSSSATYSNQPQHF
cdr3_nt: TGTGCCAGCAGCTCGTCCGCGACTTATAGCAATCAGCCCCAGCATTTT

clone_size: .
j_call: TRBJ1-1
cdr3_length: 13
v_call: TRBV12-3/TRBV12-4
d_call: .
cdr3_aa: CASSYQANTEAFF
cdr3_nt: TGTGCCAGCAGCTATCAGGCGAACACTGAAGCTTTCTTT

clone_size: .
j_call: TRBJ2-1
cdr3_length: 15
v_call: TRBV6-1
d_call: .
cdr3_aa: CASSEGGRTYNEQFF
cdr3_nt: TGTGCCAGCAGTGAAGGCGGTCGGACCTACAATGAGCAGTTCTTC

clone_size: .
j_call: TRBJ1-1
cdr3_length: 15
v_call: TRBV4-2
d_call: .
cdr3_aa: CASSQLPSRPRGAFF
cdr3_nt: TGTGCCAGCAGCCAACTTCCCTCTCGGCCCCGCGGAGCTTTCTTT

clone_size: once
j_call: TRBJ1-2
cdr3_length: 13
v_call: TRBV12-3/TRBV12-4
d_call: .
cdr3_aa: CASSLSRVYGYTF
cdr3_nt: TGTGCCAGCAGTTTGTCCAGGGTTTATGGCTACACCTTC

clone_size: .
j_call: TRBJ2-1
cdr3_length: 11
v_call: TRBV5-5
d_call: TRBD2
cdr3_aa: CASSFRDYQFF
cdr3_nt: TGTGCCAGCAGCTTCCGGGACTACCAGTTCTTC

clone_size: .
j_call: TRBJ2-2
cdr3_length: 15
v_call: TRBV20-1
d_call: .
cdr3_aa: CSASNTGKNTGELFF
cdr3_nt: TGCAGTGCTAGTAATACGGGGAAGAACACCGGGGAGCTGTTTTTT

clone_size: .
j_call: TRBJ1-1
cdr3_length: 16
v_call: TRBV28
d_call: TRBD1
cdr3_aa: CASSLSGQATNTEAFF
cdr3_nt: TGTGCCAGCAGTCTAAGTGGACAGGCTACGAACACTGAAGCTTTCTTT

clone_size: few
j_call: TRBJ2-1
cdr3_length: 14
v_call: TRBV7-9
d_call: TRBD2
cdr3_aa: CASRRYGGEDEQFF
cdr3_nt: TGTGCCAGCAGACGCTACGGGGGGGAAGATGAGCAGTTCTTC

clone_size: .
j_call: TRBJ2-2
cdr3_length: 18
v_call: TRBV7-3
d_call: TRBD2
cdr3_aa: CASSSETSGRLSTGELFF
cdr3_nt: TGTGCCAGCAGCTCAGAGACTAGCGGGAGGCTGAGCACCGGGGAGCTGTTTTTT

clone_size: .
j_call: TRBJ1-1
cdr3_length: 15
v_call: TRBV10-3
d_call: .
cdr3_aa: CAISESSHMNTEAFF
cdr3_nt: TGTGCCATCAGTGAGTCGTCGCACATGAACACTGAAGCTTTCTTT

clone_size: .
j_call: TRBJ2-3
cdr3_length: 10
v_call: TRBV19
d_call: .
cdr3_aa: CAPSTDTQYF
cdr3_nt: TGTGCCCCGAGCACAGATACGCAGTATTTT

clone_size: .
j_call: TRBJ1-5
cdr3_length: 13
v_call: TRBV7-3
d_call: .
cdr3_aa: CASSRWGGQPQHF
cdr3_nt: TGTGCCAGCAGCCGCTGGGGGGGTCAGCCCCAGCATTTT

clone_size: .
j_call: TRBJ2-7
cdr3_length: 16
v_call: TRBV18
d_call: .
cdr3_aa: CASSPPGLLHAYEQYF
cdr3_nt: TGTGCCAGCTCACCACCGGGACTCCTACATGCCTACGAGCAGTACTTC

clone_size: .
j_call: TRBJ1-5
cdr3_length: 13
v_call: TRBV18
d_call: .
cdr3_aa: CASQDGQHQPQHF
cdr3_nt: TGTGCCAGCCAAGATGGACAACATCAGCCCCAGCATTTT

clone_size: .
j_call: TRBJ2-1
cdr3_length: 13
v_call: TRBV3-1/TRBV3-2
d_call: .
cdr3_aa: CASSQDLRNEQFF
cdr3_nt: TGTGCCAGCAGCCAAGATTTGAGGAATGAGCAGTTCTTC